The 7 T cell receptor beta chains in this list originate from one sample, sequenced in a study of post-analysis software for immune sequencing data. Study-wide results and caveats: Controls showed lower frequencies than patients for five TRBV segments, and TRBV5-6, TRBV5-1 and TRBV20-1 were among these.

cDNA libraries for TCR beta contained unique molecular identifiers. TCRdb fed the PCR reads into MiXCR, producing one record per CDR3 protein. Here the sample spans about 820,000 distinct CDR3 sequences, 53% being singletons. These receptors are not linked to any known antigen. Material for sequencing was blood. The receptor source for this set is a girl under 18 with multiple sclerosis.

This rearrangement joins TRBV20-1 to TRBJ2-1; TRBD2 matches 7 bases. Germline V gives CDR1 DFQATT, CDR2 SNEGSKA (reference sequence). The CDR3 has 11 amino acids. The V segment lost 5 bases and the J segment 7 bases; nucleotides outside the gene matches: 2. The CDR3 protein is CSAGLGNEQFF. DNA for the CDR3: TGCAGTGCTGGACTAGGAAATGAGCAGTTCTTC.

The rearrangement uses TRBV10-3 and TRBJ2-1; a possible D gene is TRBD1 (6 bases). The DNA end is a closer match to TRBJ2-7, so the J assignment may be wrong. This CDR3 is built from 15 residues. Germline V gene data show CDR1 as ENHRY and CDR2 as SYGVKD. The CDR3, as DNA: TGTGCCATCAGTGAGTCCCGAGGGGGATCGGCCGAGCAGTACTTC. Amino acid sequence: CAISESRGGSAEQYF.

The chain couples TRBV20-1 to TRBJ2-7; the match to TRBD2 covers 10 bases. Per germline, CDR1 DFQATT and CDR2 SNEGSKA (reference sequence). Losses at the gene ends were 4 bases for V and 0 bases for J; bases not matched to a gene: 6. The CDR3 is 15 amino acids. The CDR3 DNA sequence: TGCAGTGCTACCGGGACTAGCGCGAGCTCCTACGAGCAGTACTTC. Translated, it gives CSATGTSASSYEQYF.

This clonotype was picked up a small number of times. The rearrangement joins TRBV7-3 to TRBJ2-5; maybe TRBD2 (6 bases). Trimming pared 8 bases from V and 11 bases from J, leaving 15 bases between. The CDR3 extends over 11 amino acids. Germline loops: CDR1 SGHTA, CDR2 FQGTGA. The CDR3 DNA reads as TGTGCCAGCGGGTACGGGAGAGAGCAGTACTTC. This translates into CASGYGREQYF.

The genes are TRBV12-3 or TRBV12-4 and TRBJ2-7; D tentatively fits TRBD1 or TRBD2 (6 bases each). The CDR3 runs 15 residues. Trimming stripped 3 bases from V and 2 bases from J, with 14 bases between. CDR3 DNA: TGTGCCAGCAGTTTGTGGAGGGGGAGGCCCTACGAGCAGTACTTC. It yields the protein CASSLWRGRPYEQYF.

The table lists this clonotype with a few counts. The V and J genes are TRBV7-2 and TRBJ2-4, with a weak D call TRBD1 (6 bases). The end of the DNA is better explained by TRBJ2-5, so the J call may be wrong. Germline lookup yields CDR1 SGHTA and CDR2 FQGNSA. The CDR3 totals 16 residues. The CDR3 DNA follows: TGTGCCAGCAGCTTATTCCTGCCCGCCAGGGGAGAGACCCAGTACTTC. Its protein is CASSLFLPARGETQYF.

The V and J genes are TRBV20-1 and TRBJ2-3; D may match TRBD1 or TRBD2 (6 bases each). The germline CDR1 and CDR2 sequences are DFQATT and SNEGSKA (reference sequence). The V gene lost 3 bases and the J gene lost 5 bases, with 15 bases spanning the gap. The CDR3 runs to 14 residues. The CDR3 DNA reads TGCAGTGCTAGGGGACAAGGAGGGATAGATACGCAGTATTTT. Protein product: CSARGQGGIDTQYF.